These 17 T cell receptor beta chains came from one sample sequenced in a study of regulatory T cells in long-lasting Graves disease. Time point described: persistent/refractory GD, antithyroid drugs over 5 years with positive TRAb. Following extraction of RNA from PBMCs, that RNA was used to make the TCR library. Construction of TCR beta libraries relied on iRepertoire HTBI primers and on Arm-PCR targeting CDR3 regions. In TCRdb, the multiplex PCR reads were re-called with MiXCR into one record per CDR3 protein. Of fewer than 450,000 distinct CDR3 sequences in the sample, around 20% were seen once. The specimen was peripheral blood mononuclear cells (PBMCs), collected when the disease was refractory, from a patient treated with antithyroid drugs. The receptors were gathered from a female donor with Graves disease.

This chain links TRBV11-3 with TRBJ2-3; the match to TRBD1 covers 11 bases. V shed 5 bases and J 4 bases; nucleotides not matched to a gene: 14. This CDR3 is built from 18 residues. Germline CDR1 reads SGHNT; CDR2 reads YENEEA. CDR3: CASSQNSLGQGAADTQYF. In DNA, the CDR3 is TGTGCCAGCAGCCAAAATAGTCTTGGACAGGGGGCAGCAGATACGCAGTATTTT.

A word on this clonotype: A single base separates this from a much larger clone, so it may be a read error. The gene calls are TRBV6-2 or TRBV6-3 and TRBJ2-1; TRBD2 agrees at 9 bases. The CDR3 is 15 amino acids. Germline values: CDR1 MNHEY, CDR2 SVGEGT. The DNA for the CDR3 is TGTGCCAGCCAGGCTAGCGGGGCCGAGAGTAATGAGCACTTCTTC. This translates into CASQASGAESNEHFF.

This clonotype showed up many times. The J gene is TRBJ2-5, the V gene TRBV29-1, with D possibly being TRBD1 (5 bases). The V and J ends lost 4 bases and 5 bases respectively, with 11 bases between them. This CDR3 contains 12 residues. Germline V gene lookup returns CDR1 SQVTM and CDR2 ANQGSEA. The CDR3 is CSVVRGGETQYF. The CDR3 nucleotides are TGCAGCGTTGTAAGGGGTGGGGAGACCCAGTACTTC.

The chain couples TRBV12-3 or TRBV12-4 to TRBJ2-1; 11 positions match TRBD2. V gave up 4 bases and J gave up 0 bases; unmatched junction bases: 11. The CDR3 is made up of 19 amino acids. CDR3 protein: CASSSPTSGASSSYNEQFF. For the CDR3, the DNA is TGTGCCAGCAGTTCCCCGACTAGCGGGGCCTCAAGCTCCTACAATGAGCAGTTCTTC.

Worth noting for this clonotype: A much larger clone sits a single nucleotide away, making a read error possible. The chain recombines TRBV12-3 or TRBV12-4 with TRBJ2-5; D is unresolved. The CDR3 is made up of 14 amino acids. Trimming shortened V by 3 bases and J by 5 bases, and 13 bases separated the two germline ends. Here the CDR3 reads CASSFQVYEETQYF. CDR3 DNA sequence: TGTGCCAGCAGTTTCCAGGTGTACGAGGAGACCCAGTACTTC.

This clonotype was seen many times. The chain has TRBV2 and TRBJ1-5, with TRBD1 identical over 7 bases. The V gene's germline CDR1 is SNHLY and CDR2 FYNNEI. This CDR3 spans 18 amino acids. V shed 2 bases and J 6 bases; nucleotides not matched to a gene: 16. CDR3 nucleotide sequence: TGTGCCAGCAGTGAACTCTACCTGGGGGCAGGGGGAAGTCAGCCCCAGCATTTT. It is translated as CASSELYLGAGGSQPQHF.

This clonotype came up many times. This sequence joins TRBV12-3 or TRBV12-4 and TRBJ2-1; possibly TRBD2 for D (6 bases). V lost 6 bases and J lost 8, with 14 bases in between. This CDR3 comprises 13 residues. The CDR3 loop reads CASSQTSFHEQFF. DNA for the CDR3: TGTGCCAGCAGCCAAACTAGCTTCCATGAGCAGTTCTTC.

This rearrangement joins TRBV5-5 to TRBJ2-7, with 8 bases identical to TRBD1. The J segment lost 0 bases and the V segment lost 2 bases, leaving 7 bases of the junction unmatched. Per the germline V gene, CDR1 is SGHKS and CDR2 is YYEKEE (reference sequence). The length of the CDR3 is 16 residues. Written as DNA, the CDR3 is TGTGCCAGCAGCTTTCGGACAGGGCAGGCCTCCTACGAGCAGTACTTC. Translating it yields CASSFRTGQASYEQYF.

This clonotype was observed many times. This sequence joins TRBV7-2 and TRBJ1-1; 8 nucleotides match TRBD1. After removal of 7 bases from V and 7 bases from J, the junction contained 17 bases not matched to a gene. CDR1 and CDR2 from the germline V gene are SGHTA and FQGNSA. The CDR3 length is 16 residues. The CDR3 loop is CASTIGGRGPLREAFF. DNA of the CDR3: TGTGCCAGCACAATCGGGGGCAGGGGGCCCTTGCGTGAAGCTTTCTTT.

This clonotype appeared a few times. The DNA for the CDR3 is TGTGCTAGTGGTTCGGACCAGGGGGCTCGACACGAGCAGTACTTC. Residues: CASGSDQGARHEQYF. This chain joins TRBV12-5 and TRBJ2-7, with 8 nucleotides matching TRBD1. Per the germline V gene, CDR1 is LGHNT and CDR2 is FRNRAP. The CDR3 is 15 residues long. Trimming took 4 bases from V and 5 from J; bases not matched to a gene: 10.

In its sample, this clonotype was seen a few times. The chain is built from TRBV9 and TRBJ1-3; D perhaps matches TRBD1 (6 bases). The CDR3 consists of 18 residues. Deletions cut 5 bases from V and 1 base from J, with 22 bases between. CDR1 SGDLS and CDR2 YYNGEE come from the germline V gene. For the CDR3, the DNA is TGTGCCAGCAGTACAAACAGGGTTCCCTCGGAGTCTGGAAACACCATATATTTT. Its translation: CASSTNRVPSESGNTIYF.

The chain is built from TRBV20-1 and TRBJ1-2, with D maybe TRBD1 (5 bases). The length of the CDR3 is 15 residues. With 0 bases removed from V and 4 bases from J, the gap between germline ends came to 15 bases. The germline gives CDR1 DFQATT, CDR2 SNEGSKA (reference sequence). CDR3 amino acids: CSARDGKQVGYGYTF. CDR3 bases: TGCAGTGCTAGAGATGGGAAACAGGTCGGCTATGGCTACACCTTC.

This clonotype appeared a few times. The chain uses TRBV4-3 and TRBJ2-7; TRBD2 might be the D (5 bases). This CDR3 spans 17 amino acids. CDR1 and CDR2 (germline): LGHNA, YSLEER. Trimming removed 0 bases at V and 0 bases at J, with 15 bases between. CDR3 bases: TGCGCCAGCAGCCAAGATCAGGCTAGCCTCAGCTCCTACGAGCAGTACTTC. This sequence encodes CASSQDQASLSSYEQYF.

V usage is TRBV2 and J usage is TRBJ2-3; D unresolved. V lost 8 bases and J lost 2, with 11 bases in between. Germline CDR1 is SNHLY and CDR2 is FYNNEI. This CDR3 has 13 residues. The CDR3 DNA is TGTGCCAGCCGATCAGACCTCACAGATACGCAGTATTTT. Translation gives CASRSDLTDTQYF.

This clonotype was counted only a few times. The CDR3 DNA reads as TGTGCCAGCAGTGATTGGCGAACTGAAGCTTTCTTT. It is translated as CASSDWRTEAFF. This chain connects TRBV6-1 to TRBJ1-1; D not resolved. This CDR3 has 12 residues. Trimming cost V 3 bases and J 5 bases, with 7 bases left between them. CDR1 and CDR2 (germline): MNHNS, SASEGT.

V usage is TRBV6-4 and J usage is TRBJ2-7; 8 nucleotides match TRBD2. In germline, CDR1 is MRHNA, CDR2 SNTAGT. The CDR3 length is 15 residues. Trimming at V came to 4 bases and at J to 2 bases, leaving 7 bases not matched to a gene. CDR3 nucleotides: TGTGCCAGCAGTGTTCTGGCGGGAGGCGCCTACGAGCAGTACTTC. Amino acid sequence: CASSVLAGGAYEQYF.

About this clonotype: This may stem from a read error, because a much larger clone lies one nucleotide away. V gene TRBV7-2 combines with J gene TRBJ1-6, with unresolved D. V was trimmed by 5 bases and J by 7 bases, leaving 6 bases between them. Germline CDR1 reads SGHTA; CDR2 reads FQGNSA. The CDR3 contains 12 residues. The CDR3 bases are TGTGCCAGCAGCCAACAAAATTCACCCCTCCACTTT. Residues: CASSQQNSPLHF.